This TCR beta chain was sequenced during a study of shared T cell receptors in the human thymus (dated by TCRdb to the early 2020s). About the investigation overall: The study examined how self-reactive, shared T-cell receptor alpha chains are generated in the human thymus.

About this clone: No antigen is known for it. Nothing much larger sits one base from this clone, and base qualities are not available.

Libraries were built with the immunoSEQ multiplex PCR assay. Sourced from immuneACCESS, this table was stored by TCRdb with only in-frame sequences that have V and J called. A share of the clones is absent; for the studies checked, an unresolved V gene accounts for under half, and the remainder has no known explanation. The sample profile shows 700,000 to 750,000 clones; approximately 85% of them were found once. The top ten constitute roughly 0.01% of the sample. CDR1 and CDR2, looked up from the germline V gene, are SGHAT and FQNNGV. V loses 5 bases of germline sequence and J loses 9 bases, and the interval between the two ends is 11 bases. The CDR3 covers 13 residues, taking in both the cysteine and the phenylalanine. CDR3 DNA is the only sequence kept; it has 39 bases, read in frame from the first base. The sample was also linked to a second study, of human thymus T cells. Per that second paper: Immunologically healthy infants undergoing open corrective cardiac surgery for congenital heart defects in Finland were used as donors. Thymus tissue was obtained as surgical resects removed during corrective cardiac surgery. Usage of V and J gene segments appeared to be biased in both the thymic and the peripheral blood repertoires. Highly overlapping thymic TCR repertoires among unrelated individuals were reported in the related research. The study used about 8 infant thymus samples plus four related peripheral blood samples to characterize TCR alpha and beta repertoires. The infant donors were roughly 7 to 244 days old, and the cohort included six or seven males and a couple of females. Thymocytes were mechanically released from the tissue and were stored as pellets of about 8.5-31 million cells at -70 degrees C. Genomic DNA was extracted from frozen cell pellets with a QIAsymphony instrument. TCRB and TCRAD loci were amplified from a standardized quantity of quality-controlled genomic DNA using the immunoSEQ multiplex PCR assay. The amplicons spanned the V(D)J region and were long enough to cover the CDR3 and allow V and J genes to be identified. The commercial immunoSEQ service was used to sequence amplicons on an Illumina platform. Primer bias and sequencing errors were corrected as previously described, and TCRAD and TCRB definitions were based on the IMGT database. Repertoires were analysed with immunoSEQ Analyzer 3.0 and VDJTools, covering basic statistics, V/J segment usage, diversity estimates, rarefaction and pairwise overlap. Chao1, ChaoE, Efron-Thisted, Shannon and inverse Simpson indices were used to estimate diversity, which was also estimated on datasets down-sampled to the smallest sample. Repertoire overlap was assessed by strict matching of CDR3 nucleotide sequence, V gene and J gene, and clustering was done by Jaccard-based multidimensional scaling. On average, thymus samples gave around 810,000 unique TCRB clonotypes, whereas blood samples gave about 84,000.

Recombination joined TRBV11-2 with TRBJ1-6; possibly the D gene is TRBD1, per 5 matching bases. The sequence derives from a girl under three years old with a congenital heart defect. Donor details come from another sample of the same person, matched by shared clones. Sequencing was performed on thymocytes. The CDR3 region has the sequence CASSPPGGSPLHF. The base sequence is TGTGCCAGCAGCCCCCCCGGGGGTTCACCCCTCCACTTT.